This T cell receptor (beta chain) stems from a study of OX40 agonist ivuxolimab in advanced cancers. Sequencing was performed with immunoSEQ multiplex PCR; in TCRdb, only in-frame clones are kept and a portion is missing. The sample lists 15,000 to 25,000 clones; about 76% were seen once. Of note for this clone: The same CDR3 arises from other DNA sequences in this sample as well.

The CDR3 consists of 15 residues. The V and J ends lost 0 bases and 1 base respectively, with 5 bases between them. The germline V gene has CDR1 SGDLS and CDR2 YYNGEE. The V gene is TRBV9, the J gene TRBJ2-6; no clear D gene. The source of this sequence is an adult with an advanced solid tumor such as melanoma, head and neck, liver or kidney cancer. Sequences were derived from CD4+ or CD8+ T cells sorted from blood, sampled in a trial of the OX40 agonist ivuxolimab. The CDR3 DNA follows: TGTGCCAGCAGCGTAGTGACTTCTGGGGCCAACGTCCTGACTTTC. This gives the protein CASSVVTSGANVLTF. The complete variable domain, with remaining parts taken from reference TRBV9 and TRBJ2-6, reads DSGVTQTPKHLITATGQRVTLRCSPRSGDLSVYWYQQSLDQGLQFLIQYYNGEERAKGNILERFSAQQFPDLHSELNLSSLELGDSALYFCASSVVTSGANVLTFGAGSRLTVL.